This T cell receptor beta chain was documented in a study of technical replicates of blood from several donors. Libraries were prepared by immunoSEQ multiplex PCR; TCRdb keeps only in-frame clonotypes and omits some of them. The table shows more than 65,000 clones, with 90% to 97% occurring only once. The sequence was collected from a human donor in good health. The sequencing sample was made of T cells isolated from PBMCs.

The CDR3 DNA sequence: TGTGCCAGCAGCCGGACAGGTATATCGGCCGGGGAGCTGTTTTTT. Translation gives CASSRTGISAGELFF. The chain combines TRBV7-9 with TRBJ2-2, with TRBD1 matching 7 bases. After removal of 5 bases from V and 6 bases from J, the junction contained 9 bases not matched to a gene. Germline assignment: CDR1 SEHNR and CDR2 FQNEAQ (reference sequence). The CDR3 extends over 15 amino acids. Full variable domain (outside the CDR3, taken from reference TRBV7-9 and TRBJ2-2): DTGVSQNPRHKITKRGQNVTFRCDPISEHNRLYWYRQTLGQGPEFLTYFQNEAQLEKSRLLSDRFSAERPKGSFSTLEIQRTEQGDSAMYLCASSRTGISAGELFFGEGSRLTVL.